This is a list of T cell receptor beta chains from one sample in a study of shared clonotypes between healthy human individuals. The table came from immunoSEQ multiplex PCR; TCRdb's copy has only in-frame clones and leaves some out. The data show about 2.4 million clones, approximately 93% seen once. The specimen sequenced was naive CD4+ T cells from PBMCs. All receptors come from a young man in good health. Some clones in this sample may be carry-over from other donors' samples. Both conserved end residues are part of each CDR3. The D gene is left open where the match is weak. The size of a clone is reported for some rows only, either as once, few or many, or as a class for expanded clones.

cdr3_nt: TGTGCCAGCAGCTTAGTAGGAGCGGGAGGGCCCCACGGGGAGCTGTTTTTT; cdr3_aa: CASSLVGAGGPHGELFF; v_call: TRBV7-2; j_call: TRBJ2-2; d_call: TRBD2; clone_size: once
cdr3_nt: TGTGCCAGCTCGCCCAGGGGCGGGAGGGACTACAATGAGCAGTTCTTC; cdr3_aa: CASSPRGGRDYNEQFF; v_call: TRBV18; j_call: TRBJ2-1; d_call: TRBD2; clone_size: -
cdr3_nt: TGCGCCAGCAGCTTGATTTTTTATCCCAACAATGAGCAGTTCTTC; cdr3_aa: CASSLIFYPNNEQFF; v_call: TRBV5-1; j_call: TRBJ2-1; d_call: -; clone_size: -
cdr3_nt: TGCGCCAGCAGCTCCCAGGGGGGGAGGGATGAAAAACTGTTTTTT; cdr3_aa: CASSSQGGRDEKLFF; v_call: TRBV5-1; j_call: TRBJ1-4; d_call: TRBD1; clone_size: -
cdr3_nt: TGTGCCACCAGCAGAGGGAGGGAGCCCGGAGGGTCCAAAAACATTCAGTACTTC; cdr3_aa: CATSRGREPGGSKNIQYF; v_call: TRBV15; j_call: TRBJ2-4; d_call: -; clone_size: -
cdr3_nt: TGTGCCAGCAGCGTAGGGGGCGGGAGCGACTACGAGCAGTACTTC; cdr3_aa: CASSVGGGSDYEQYF; v_call: TRBV9; j_call: TRBJ2-7; d_call: TRBD2; clone_size: -
cdr3_nt: TGTGCCAGCAGCCTTGGGACTAGCGGGAGCGGGCGGACAGATACGCAGTATTTT; cdr3_aa: CASSLGTSGSGRTDTQYF; v_call: TRBV7-3; j_call: TRBJ2-3; d_call: TRBD2; clone_size: -
cdr3_nt: TGCGCCAGCAGACAGGGGCACACCGGGGAGCTGTTTTTT; cdr3_aa: CASRQGHTGELFF; v_call: TRBV10-1; j_call: TRBJ2-2; d_call: TRBD1; clone_size: -
cdr3_nt: TGTGCCAGCAGCCCTCAGCGGGCAGCCTACAATGAGCAGTTCTTC; cdr3_aa: CASSPQRAAYNEQFF; v_call: TRBV7-2; j_call: TRBJ2-1; d_call: -; clone_size: -
cdr3_nt: TGTGCCAGCTCGGGACAGGGGTCCTACGAGCAGTACTTC; cdr3_aa: CASSGQGSYEQYF; v_call: TRBV11-2; j_call: TRBJ2-7; d_call: TRBD1; clone_size: -
cdr3_nt: TGTGCCAGTTACAGGGGCGGGAACACCGGGGAGCTGTTTTTT; cdr3_aa: CASYRGGNTGELFF; v_call: TRBV28; j_call: TRBJ2-2; d_call: TRBD1; clone_size: -
cdr3_nt: TGTGCCAGCAGTTACTCGTATTCCTACAGGGGGGATGGCTACACCTTC; cdr3_aa: CASSYSYSYRGDGYTF; v_call: TRBV6-5; j_call: TRBJ1-2; d_call: TRBD1; clone_size: -
cdr3_nt: TGTGCCAGCAGGGGACAGTCGATCGTCTACGAGCAGTACTTC; cdr3_aa: CASRGQSIVYEQYF; v_call: TRBV28; j_call: TRBJ2-7; d_call: TRBD1; clone_size: -
cdr3_nt: TGTGCCAGCAGCCCCGCGACAAGTAACACTGAAGCTTTCTTT; cdr3_aa: CASSPATSNTEAFF; v_call: TRBV28; j_call: TRBJ1-1; d_call: -; clone_size: -
cdr3_nt: TGTGCCAGCTCACCACTTGGCCACACAGATACGCAGTATTTT; cdr3_aa: CASSPLGHTDTQYF; v_call: TRBV18; j_call: TRBJ2-3; d_call: -; clone_size: once
cdr3_nt: TGTGCCAGCAGCTTAGTCCAGGGAGGGGGGGAGCAGTACTTC; cdr3_aa: CASSLVQGGGEQYF; v_call: TRBV7-9; j_call: TRBJ2-7; d_call: -; clone_size: -
cdr3_nt: TGTGCCAGCAATTCGGGGTCCGGGGCCAACGTCCTGACTTTC; cdr3_aa: CASNSGSGANVLTF; v_call: TRBV28; j_call: TRBJ2-6; d_call: -; clone_size: -
cdr3_nt: TGCGCCAGCAGCTTGGGGACAGGGAACGAAAAACTGTTTTTT; cdr3_aa: CASSLGTGNEKLFF; v_call: TRBV5-1; j_call: TRBJ1-4; d_call: TRBD1; clone_size: few
cdr3_nt: TGTGCCAGCAGTTTTAGGCCTCTGGGGGAGCAGTACTTC; cdr3_aa: CASSFRPLGEQYF; v_call: TRBV6-5; j_call: TRBJ2-7; d_call: -; clone_size: -
cdr3_nt: TGTGCCAGCAGGGGAAGCAACACTGAAGCTTTCTTT; cdr3_aa: CASRGSNTEAFF; v_call: TRBV6-5; j_call: TRBJ1-1; d_call: -; clone_size: -
cdr3_nt: TGTGCCAGCCGTAGGGCTAGCGGGATCTCCTACGAGCAGTACTTC; cdr3_aa: CASRRASGISYEQYF; v_call: TRBV28; j_call: TRBJ2-7; d_call: TRBD2; clone_size: -
cdr3_nt: TGTGCCAGCAGGACTCCGGGGCAGGACACTGAAGCTTTCTTT; cdr3_aa: CASRTPGQDTEAFF; v_call: TRBV28; j_call: TRBJ1-1; d_call: -; clone_size: -
cdr3_nt: TGTGCCAGCTCCCCCGTCGGATCCCCCCGGGCCACCGGGGAGCTGTTTTTT; cdr3_aa: CASSPVGSPRATGELFF; v_call: TRBV18; j_call: TRBJ2-2; d_call: -; clone_size: -
cdr3_nt: TGTGCCAGCAGCCAATTGGGGAGGAAGTACGAGCAGTACTTC; cdr3_aa: CASSQLGRKYEQYF; v_call: TRBV27; j_call: TRBJ2-7; d_call: -; clone_size: -
cdr3_nt: TGTGCCAGCAGCTTTCAGGAGACCCAGTACTTC; cdr3_aa: CASSFQETQYF; v_call: TRBV5-8; j_call: TRBJ2-5; d_call: -; clone_size: -
cdr3_nt: TGTGCCAGCGGGGTATCTGGGAACAATGAGCAGTTCTTC; cdr3_aa: CASGVSGNNEQFF; v_call: TRBV2; j_call: TRBJ2-1; d_call: -; clone_size: -
cdr3_nt: TGTGCCAGCTCACGGCAGGGCTCTGGAAACACCATATATTTT; cdr3_aa: CASSRQGSGNTIYF; v_call: TRBV18; j_call: TRBJ1-3; d_call: -; clone_size: once
cdr3_nt: TGCGCCAGCAGCCCGGGTCCAGAAGAGACCCAGTACTTC; cdr3_aa: CASSPGPEETQYF; v_call: TRBV5-1; j_call: TRBJ2-5; d_call: -; clone_size: -
cdr3_nt: TGTGCCAGCAGCAACGCTAGCGGGAGTGAGCAGTTCTTC; cdr3_aa: CASSNASGSEQFF; v_call: TRBV7-9; j_call: TRBJ2-1; d_call: TRBD2; clone_size: -
cdr3_nt: TGTGCCAGCAGCTTAAGTAGGGGCACCGGGGAGCTGTTTTTT; cdr3_aa: CASSLSRGTGELFF; v_call: TRBV7-3; j_call: TRBJ2-2; d_call: -; clone_size: -
cdr3_nt: TGCGCCAGCAGCCCCCGGGAGGGGATAAACTATGGCTACACCTTC; cdr3_aa: CASSPREGINYGYTF; v_call: TRBV5-1; j_call: TRBJ1-2; d_call: -; clone_size: once
cdr3_nt: TGTGCCAGCAGTTACTCGGGCCGCAATCAGCCCCAGCATTTT; cdr3_aa: CASSYSGRNQPQHF; v_call: TRBV6-5; j_call: TRBJ1-5; d_call: -; clone_size: -
cdr3_nt: TGTGCCAGCAGTTTCATGAGCGGGGAGCTGTTTTTT; cdr3_aa: CASSFMSGELFF; v_call: TRBV28; j_call: TRBJ2-2; d_call: -; clone_size: -
cdr3_nt: TGTGCCAGTAGTCGGATCGGGAGGAAGGACGGGGAGCTGTTTTTT; cdr3_aa: CASSRIGRKDGELFF; v_call: TRBV19; j_call: TRBJ2-2; d_call: TRBD2; clone_size: once
cdr3_nt: TGTGCCAGCAGCTTAGCGCGACTAGTCCTCAATGAGCAGTTCTTC; cdr3_aa: CASSLARLVLNEQFF; v_call: TRBV7-8; j_call: TRBJ2-1; d_call: -; clone_size: -
cdr3_nt: TGTGCCAGCAGTATTACGACAGGGGGCGGGGAAGAGACCCAGTACTTC; cdr3_aa: CASSITTGGGEETQYF; v_call: TRBV2; j_call: TRBJ2-5; d_call: TRBD1; clone_size: -
cdr3_nt: TGTGCCAGCAGCCGATCGTATGGCTACACCTTC; cdr3_aa: CASSRSYGYTF; v_call: TRBV28; j_call: TRBJ1-2; d_call: -; clone_size: -
cdr3_nt: TGCGCCAGTTCAGACCCCAGCGGGAGCACCCATACGCAGTATTTT; cdr3_aa: CASSDPSGSTHTQYF; v_call: TRBV5-1; j_call: TRBJ2-3; d_call: TRBD2; clone_size: -
cdr3_nt: TGTGCCAGCAGCCAAGTACGAGCGGGAGGACTCGATGAGCAGTTCTTC; cdr3_aa: CASSQVRAGGLDEQFF; v_call: TRBV4-2; j_call: TRBJ2-1; d_call: TRBD2; clone_size: -
cdr3_nt: TGTGCCAGCAGCGTAGCGTTTAGCTCTGGGGCCAACGTCCTGACTTTC; cdr3_aa: CASSVAFSSGANVLTF; v_call: TRBV9; j_call: TRBJ2-6; d_call: -; clone_size: -
cdr3_nt: TGTGCCGCGGGGAGCACAGATACGCAGTATTTT; cdr3_aa: CAAGSTDTQYF; v_call: TRBV7-9; j_call: TRBJ2-3; d_call: -; clone_size: -
cdr3_nt: TGTGCCAGCTCACAGGGGGCTGACTATGGCTACACCTTC; cdr3_aa: CASSQGADYGYTF; v_call: TRBV18; j_call: TRBJ1-2; d_call: TRBD1; clone_size: -
cdr3_nt: TGTGCCAGCAGCTTGAAGGGGCCGGGGGAGACCCAGTACTTC; cdr3_aa: CASSLKGPGETQYF; v_call: TRBV5-4; j_call: TRBJ2-5; d_call: -; clone_size: -
cdr3_nt: TGCGCCAGCAGCGGCGCCGGGACAGGGAAGGTTAGTCGTGAAAAACTGTTTTTT; cdr3_aa: CASSGAGTGKVSREKLFF; v_call: TRBV5-1; j_call: TRBJ1-4; d_call: TRBD1; clone_size: -
cdr3_nt: TGTGCCTGGGGGAACCCACATTCTGCGAACACCGGGGAGCTGTTTTTT; cdr3_aa: CAWGNPHSANTGELFF; v_call: TRBV30; j_call: TRBJ2-2; d_call: -; clone_size: -
cdr3_nt: TGCGCCAGCAGCCAAGTAAGACTAGCGGGCGGACCCAGACGTACCTACGAGCAGTACTTC; cdr3_aa: CASSQVRLAGGPRRTYEQYF; v_call: TRBV4-1; j_call: TRBJ2-7; d_call: TRBD2; clone_size: -
cdr3_nt: TGCAGCGTGGACGCTAGCGGGAGCGTCTACGAGCAGTACTTC; cdr3_aa: CSVDASGSVYEQYF; v_call: TRBV29-1; j_call: TRBJ2-7; d_call: TRBD2; clone_size: once
cdr3_nt: TGTGCCAGCAGTTACAGGACAGGGGACTTGGGTGAGCAGTTCTTC; cdr3_aa: CASSYRTGDLGEQFF; v_call: TRBV6-5; j_call: TRBJ2-1; d_call: TRBD1; clone_size: -
cdr3_nt: TGTGCCATCACGGGACTAGCGGAGGGGGGCCAGGAGCAGTTCTTC; cdr3_aa: CAITGLAEGGQEQFF; v_call: TRBV10-3; j_call: TRBJ2-1; d_call: TRBD2; clone_size: -
cdr3_nt: TGTGCCAGCAGTTACCGCGAAGCTGAGCAGTTCTTC; cdr3_aa: CASSYREAEQFF; v_call: TRBV6-6; j_call: TRBJ2-1; d_call: -; clone_size: -
cdr3_nt: TGTGCCAGCTCACCACCGACCCAGGGTCCTTATGAAAAACTGTTTTTT; cdr3_aa: CASSPPTQGPYEKLFF; v_call: TRBV18; j_call: TRBJ1-4; d_call: -; clone_size: -
cdr3_nt: TGCGCCAGCAGCCAAGATTGGCGGATTAGGAACACTGAAGCTTTCTTT; cdr3_aa: CASSQDWRIRNTEAFF; v_call: TRBV4-1; j_call: TRBJ1-1; d_call: -; clone_size: once
cdr3_nt: TGCAGCTTCAAAGAGACAGCGAAAAACATTCAGTACTTC; cdr3_aa: CSFKETAKNIQYF; v_call: TRBV29-1; j_call: TRBJ2-4; d_call: -; clone_size: -
cdr3_nt: TGTGCCAGCAGCCCCCGGGCTAGCGGAACCTACGAGCAGTACTTC; cdr3_aa: CASSPRASGTYEQYF; v_call: TRBV9; j_call: TRBJ2-7; d_call: TRBD2; clone_size: -
cdr3_nt: TGTGCCAGCAGCCAGACTAGCGGGGCAGATACGCAGTATTTT; cdr3_aa: CASSQTSGADTQYF; v_call: TRBV5-4; j_call: TRBJ2-3; d_call: TRBD2; clone_size: once